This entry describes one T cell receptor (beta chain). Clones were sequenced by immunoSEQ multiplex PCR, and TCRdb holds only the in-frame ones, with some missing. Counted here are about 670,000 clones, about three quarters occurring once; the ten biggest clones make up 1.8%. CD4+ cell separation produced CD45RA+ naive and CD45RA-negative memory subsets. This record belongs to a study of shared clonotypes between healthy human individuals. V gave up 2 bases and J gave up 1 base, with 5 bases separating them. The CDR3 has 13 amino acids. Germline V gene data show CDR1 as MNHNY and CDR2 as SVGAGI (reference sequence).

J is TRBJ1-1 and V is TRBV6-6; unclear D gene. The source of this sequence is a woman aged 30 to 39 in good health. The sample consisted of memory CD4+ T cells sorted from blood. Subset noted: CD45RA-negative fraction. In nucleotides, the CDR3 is TGTGCCAGCAGTTACATGACGAACACTGAAGCTTTCTTT. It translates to CASSYMTNTEAFF.